This T cell receptor beta chain was identified during a study of CD8+ T cells in alopecia areata. Study-level points and caveats: Especially in alopecia totalis/universalis, lesional scalp showed greater clonality than normal scalp did.

Turning to this clone: No antigen is known for it.

Extracted RNA was reverse transcribed into cDNA, the sequencing template. Data came from immunoSEQ multiplex PCR; TCRdb stores just in-frame clones and leaves some out. The repertoire holds some 170,000 clones, with approximately 70% as singletons. Germline CDR1 reads GTSNPN; CDR2 reads SVGIG (reference sequence). CDR3 length equals 13 residues. V was trimmed by 3 bases and J by 9 bases, leaving 15 bases between them. This receptor was identified in a human donor with alopecia areata. The chain joins TRBV30 to TRBJ1-3; tentatively, D is TRBD1 (6 bases). Here the sequenced sample was CD8+ T cells sorted from blood, taken at week 0. The chain's CDR3 is CAWSIGQKSTIYF. DNA for the CDR3: TGTGCCTGGAGCATCGGACAGAAAAGCACCATATATTTT.